The clone carrying this TCR beta chain has just a few counts. Its target is not known. This sample is part of a study of blood T cells in healthy people across ages. Study-level results: Age advanced and TCR beta diversity per million T cells fell, roughly linearly.

The germline V gene encodes CDR1 MNHEY and CDR2 SMNVEV (reference sequence). V lost 6 bases, J lost 4 bases, and 10 bases lay in between. The CDR3 consists of 14 residues. A second roughly 6 to 11 cycle PCR used barcoded and J-beta primers. Every cDNA was tagged by a template-switch adaptor with 12 random nucleotides. From the 5' RACE reads, TCRdb called clonotypes with MiXCR, one entry per CDR3 protein. Among approximately 800,000 distinct CDR3 sequences listed, roughly 25% were seen once. A further study also used this sample, focusing on T cells of mothers and their children.

This receptor was obtained from a boy aged 5-17 years in good health. This chain connects TRBV27 to TRBJ2-6; tentatively, D is TRBD1 or TRBD2 (5 bases each). Sequences were obtained from blood. In DNA, the CDR3 is TGTGCCAGCAGCGGGGCGAAGGGGGCCAACGTCCTGACTTTC. Its protein product is CASSGAKGANVLTF. The full variable domain, completed using reference TRBV27 and TRBJ2-6, is EAQVTQNPRYLITVTGKKLTVTCSQNMNHEYMSWYRQDPGLGLRQIYYSMNVEVTDKGDVPEGYKVSRKEKRNFPLILESPSPNQTSLYFCASSGAKGANVLTFGAGSRLTVL.